This T cell receptor (beta chain) is from a study of shared clonotypes between healthy human individuals. Overall study context: With ages of 18 to 49, the donors were a couple of women and three men.

This clone was counted once. Other DNA variants within this sample encode the same CDR3. Germline CDR1 SGHRS, CDR2 YFSETQ. Trimming shortened V by 0 bases and J by 0 bases, and 7 bases separated the two germline ends. This CDR3 region has 15 residues. Here immunoSEQ multiplex PCR was the method, and the copy in TCRdb shows in-frame clones only, minus some. The sample has about 2.3 million clones, more than 85% seen once. The receptor comes from a man aged 18 to 35 in good health. Some clones in this sample may be carry-over from other donors' samples. Sequencing was carried out using naive CD4+ T cells from PBMCs. Regarding subset: CD45RA+ positively selected. The V and J genes are TRBV5-1 and TRBJ2-1; D not resolved. DNA of the CDR3: TGCGCCAGCAGCTTGGCTGCCAGCTCCTACAATGAGCAGTTCTTC. This encodes CASSLAASSYNEQFF.